The rows below give T cell receptor beta chains drawn from one sample of a study of shared clonotypes between healthy human individuals. TCRdb's table, derived via immunoSEQ multiplex PCR, lists solely in-frame clones and lacks some. The sample consists of some 2,100,000 clones, around 95% of them appearing once. Source material: naive CD4+ T cells sorted from blood. The receptors were sampled from a man between 18 and 29 years old in good health. Both conserved end residues are part of each CDR3. A D gene is named only where the DNA matches it firmly. Size is omitted from some rows. Given values are once, few, many or a class for expanded clones.

d_gene: NA
v_gene: TRBV6-1
j_gene: TRBJ2-7
abundance: NA
CDR3aa: CASSVRPQGYEQYF
CDR3nt: TGTGCCAGCAGTGTTCGGCCCCAGGGCTACGAGCAGTACTTC

d_gene: TRBD2
v_gene: TRBV27
j_gene: TRBJ2-2
abundance: once
CDR3aa: CASSPSGRGGNTGELFF
CDR3nt: TGTGCCAGCAGTCCCTCCGGGAGGGGGGGAAACACCGGGGAGCTGTTTTTT

d_gene: TRBD1
v_gene: TRBV10-2
j_gene: TRBJ1-5
abundance: NA
CDR3aa: CASRKALTGDQPQHF
CDR3nt: TGCGCCAGCAGAAAAGCCCTGACAGGGGATCAGCCCCAGCATTTT

d_gene: NA
v_gene: TRBV5-1
j_gene: TRBJ2-2
abundance: NA
CDR3aa: CASSLAGGGHTGELFF
CDR3nt: TGCGCCAGCAGCTTGGCAGGCGGCGGACACACCGGGGAGCTGTTTTTT

d_gene: NA
v_gene: TRBV9
j_gene: TRBJ2-1
abundance: NA
CDR3aa: CASSVVGGTVYNEQFF
CDR3nt: TGTGCCAGCAGCGTAGTAGGCGGGACCGTTTACAATGAGCAGTTCTTC

d_gene: NA
v_gene: TRBV7-3
j_gene: TRBJ2-7
abundance: NA
CDR3aa: CASSLLPGGGYEQYF
CDR3nt: TGTGCCAGCAGCTTATTGCCAGGGGGAGGGTACGAGCAGTACTTC

d_gene: TRBD2
v_gene: TRBV30
j_gene: TRBJ2-7
abundance: NA
CDR3aa: CAWSLRRTSGRLDEQYF
CDR3nt: TGTGCCTGGAGCCTCAGGCGGACTAGCGGGAGACTAGACGAGCAGTACTTC

d_gene: TRBD1
v_gene: TRBV10-3
j_gene: TRBJ1-5
abundance: NA
CDR3aa: CAISAGGLSNQPQHF
CDR3nt: TGTGCCATCAGTGCAGGGGGCTTATCCAATCAGCCCCAGCATTTT

d_gene: NA
v_gene: TRBV7-2
j_gene: TRBJ2-5
abundance: NA
CDR3aa: CASGTLPAGIRETQYF
CDR3nt: TGTGCCAGCGGGACCCTACCGGCCGGGATTAGGGAGACCCAGTACTTC

d_gene: TRBD1
v_gene: TRBV7-2
j_gene: TRBJ1-1
abundance: NA
CDR3aa: CASSTRGRGRNEAFF
CDR3nt: TGTGCCAGCAGCACCCGCGGCAGGGGGCGAAATGAAGCTTTCTTT

d_gene: NA
v_gene: TRBV5-1
j_gene: TRBJ1-4
abundance: NA
CDR3aa: CASSALDTGEKLFF
CDR3nt: TGCGCCAGCAGCGCACTGGATACGGGTGAAAAACTGTTTTTT

d_gene: TRBD2
v_gene: TRBV10-2
j_gene: TRBJ2-7
abundance: once
CDR3aa: CASSDRGGTGSDEQYF
CDR3nt: TGCGCCAGCAGTGACCGGGGGGGTACAGGCTCTGACGAGCAGTACTTC

d_gene: NA
v_gene: TRBV30
j_gene: TRBJ1-2
abundance: NA
CDR3aa: CAWSVQRGYTF
CDR3nt: TGTGCCTGGAGTGTACAGAGGGGCTACACCTTC

d_gene: NA
v_gene: TRBV4-3
j_gene: TRBJ2-5
abundance: NA
CDR3aa: CASSQEIQETQYF
CDR3nt: TGCGCCAGCAGCCAAGAGATACAAGAGACCCAGTACTTC

d_gene: TRBD2
v_gene: TRBV7-2
j_gene: TRBJ2-5
abundance: NA
CDR3aa: CASSPDGGTGETQYF
CDR3nt: TGTGCCAGCAGCCCCGACGGGGGGACGGGTGAGACCCAGTACTTC

d_gene: NA
v_gene: TRBV5-6
j_gene: TRBJ2-3
abundance: once
CDR3aa: CASSLPDTGDTQYF
CDR3nt: TGTGCCAGCAGCTTGCCTGACACCGGGGATACGCAGTATTTT

d_gene: NA
v_gene: TRBV6-6
j_gene: TRBJ2-3
abundance: NA
CDR3aa: CASSSDQPQYF
CDR3nt: TGTGCCAGCAGTTCGGATCAGCCCCAGTATTTT

d_gene: NA
v_gene: TRBV7-2
j_gene: TRBJ2-7
abundance: NA
CDR3aa: CASSSFLKGYEQYF
CDR3nt: TGTGCCAGCAGCTCATTCCTCAAGGGGTACGAGCAGTACTTC

d_gene: NA
v_gene: TRBV11-2
j_gene: TRBJ2-7
abundance: NA
CDR3aa: CASSLLWTGQGAEQYF
CDR3nt: TGTGCCAGCAGCTTATTATGGACGGGACAAGGGGCAGAGCAGTACTTC

d_gene: NA
v_gene: TRBV28
j_gene: TRBJ2-7
abundance: NA
CDR3aa: CATGPLWTEQYF
CDR3nt: TGTGCCACCGGACCGTTGTGGACCGAGCAGTACTTC

d_gene: NA
v_gene: TRBV28
j_gene: TRBJ1-2
abundance: few
CDR3aa: CASSLRANYGYTF
CDR3nt: TGTGCCAGCAGCCTGCGGGCCAACTATGGCTACACCTTC

d_gene: NA
v_gene: TRBV5-1
j_gene: TRBJ1-2
abundance: NA
CDR3aa: CASRLQDSYGYTF
CDR3nt: TGCGCCAGCAGATTGCAAGACAGCTATGGCTACACCTTC

d_gene: NA
v_gene: TRBV6-6
j_gene: TRBJ1-5
abundance: few
CDR3aa: CAGGQPQHF
CDR3nt: TGTGCCGGAGGCCAGCCCCAGCATTTT

d_gene: TRBD2
v_gene: TRBV5-4
j_gene: TRBJ2-3
abundance: NA
CDR3aa: CASTMKREGRTDTQYF
CDR3nt: TGTGCCAGCACCATGAAGCGGGAGGGTAGGACAGATACGCAGTATTTT

d_gene: TRBD1
v_gene: TRBV5-1
j_gene: TRBJ2-7
abundance: NA
CDR3aa: CASSLSPGQPFGGNYEQYF
CDR3nt: TGCGCCAGCAGCCTGTCTCCGGGACAGCCTTTTGGGGGAAACTACGAGCAGTACTTC

d_gene: TRBD1
v_gene: TRBV14
j_gene: TRBJ2-1
abundance: NA
CDR3aa: CASHRGKNEQFF
CDR3nt: TGTGCCAGCCACAGGGGGAAAAATGAGCAGTTCTTC

d_gene: TRBD1
v_gene: TRBV30
j_gene: TRBJ2-7
abundance: NA
CDR3aa: CAWSTISGGQGEQYF
CDR3nt: TGTGCCTGGAGTACAATTTCAGGGGGCCAGGGCGAGCAGTACTTC

d_gene: TRBD1
v_gene: TRBV5-1
j_gene: TRBJ2-7
abundance: NA
CDR3aa: CASSLAGTGYYEQYF
CDR3nt: TGCGCCAGCAGCCTGGCAGGGACAGGATACTACGAGCAGTACTTC

d_gene: TRBD2
v_gene: TRBV18
j_gene: TRBJ2-7
abundance: NA
CDR3aa: CASSPGGGEQYF
CDR3nt: TGTGCCAGCTCACCCGGGGGGGGCGAGCAGTACTTC

d_gene: NA
v_gene: TRBV29-1
j_gene: TRBJ1-2
abundance: NA
CDR3aa: CSVEQGSGYTF
CDR3nt: TGCAGCGTCGAACAGGGAAGCGGCTACACCTTC

d_gene: NA
v_gene: TRBV29-1
j_gene: TRBJ2-2
abundance: NA
CDR3aa: CSGTDRWNTGELFF
CDR3nt: TGCAGCGGCACAGACCGATGGAACACCGGGGAGCTGTTTTTT

d_gene: NA
v_gene: TRBV5-4
j_gene: TRBJ2-1
abundance: NA
CDR3aa: CASSLSRGEQFF
CDR3nt: TGTGCCAGCAGCCTATCGAGAGGTGAGCAGTTCTTC

d_gene: NA
v_gene: TRBV28
j_gene: TRBJ1-5
abundance: NA
CDR3aa: CASREEGLPSNQPQHF
CDR3nt: TGTGCCAGCAGGGAGGAGGGACTCCCGAGCAATCAGCCCCAGCATTTT

d_gene: NA
v_gene: TRBV5-1
j_gene: TRBJ2-3
abundance: once
CDR3aa: CASQPISEGGNTQYF
CDR3nt: TGCGCCAGCCAGCCCATTAGCGAGGGGGGGAATACGCAGTATTTT

d_gene: NA
v_gene: TRBV12-1
j_gene: TRBJ2-2
abundance: NA
CDR3aa: CASIRQGTGELFF
CDR3nt: TGTGCCAGCATAAGACAGGGTACCGGGGAGCTGTTTTTT

d_gene: NA
v_gene: TRBV7-6
j_gene: TRBJ1-4
abundance: NA
CDR3aa: CASSPLRAGSNEKLFF
CDR3nt: TGTGCCAGCAGCCCTCTGAGGGCAGGTTCCAATGAAAAACTGTTTTTT

d_gene: TRBD2
v_gene: TRBV5-4
j_gene: TRBJ2-2
abundance: NA
CDR3aa: CASSYLAGANTGELFF
CDR3nt: TGTGCCAGCAGCTATCTAGCGGGCGCGAACACCGGGGAGCTGTTTTTT

d_gene: NA
v_gene: TRBV29-1
j_gene: TRBJ2-3
abundance: NA
CDR3aa: CSAESPGSWGTDTQYF
CDR3nt: TGCAGCGCCGAATCTCCCGGGAGTTGGGGCACAGATACGCAGTATTTT

d_gene: NA
v_gene: TRBV2
j_gene: TRBJ2-7
abundance: NA
CDR3aa: CATREQDYEQYF
CDR3nt: TGTGCCACCCGGGAACAGGACTACGAGCAGTACTTC

d_gene: NA
v_gene: TRBV10-3
j_gene: TRBJ2-5
abundance: NA
CDR3aa: CAISESKVDPRVETQYF
CDR3nt: TGTGCCATCAGTGAAAGCAAGGTAGACCCCCGGGTAGAGACCCAGTACTTC

d_gene: NA
v_gene: TRBV28
j_gene: TRBJ2-7
abundance: NA
CDR3aa: CASSPRRSHEQYF
CDR3nt: TGTGCCAGCAGTCCACGTAGGAGTCACGAGCAGTACTTC

d_gene: NA
v_gene: TRBV5-6
j_gene: TRBJ1-2
abundance: NA
CDR3aa: CASSFKRVVGYGYTF
CDR3nt: TGTGCCAGCAGCTTTAAAAGGGTCGTTGGCTATGGCTACACCTTC

d_gene: NA
v_gene: TRBV7-2
j_gene: TRBJ1-2
abundance: NA
CDR3aa: CASSLAAQNYGYTF
CDR3nt: TGTGCCAGCAGCTTAGCCGCACAGAACTATGGCTACACCTTC

d_gene: NA
v_gene: TRBV6-5
j_gene: TRBJ1-3
abundance: NA
CDR3aa: CASRVGQSSGNTIYF
CDR3nt: TGTGCCAGCCGTGTAGGGCAGAGCTCTGGAAACACCATATATTTT

d_gene: TRBD2
v_gene: TRBV30
j_gene: TRBJ2-6
abundance: NA
CDR3aa: CAWSDQGLAGASGANVLTF
CDR3nt: TGTGCCTGGAGTGACCAGGGACTAGCGGGAGCCTCTGGGGCCAACGTCCTGACTTTC

d_gene: NA
v_gene: TRBV7-2
j_gene: TRBJ1-5
abundance: NA
CDR3aa: CASSQYPNIQPQHF
CDR3nt: TGTGCCAGCAGCCAATACCCAAATATTCAGCCCCAGCATTTT

d_gene: NA
v_gene: TRBV19
j_gene: TRBJ1-6
abundance: NA
CDR3aa: CASSIRLQGSGSPLHF
CDR3nt: TGTGCCAGTAGTATTCGACTACAGGGATCAGGATCACCCCTCCACTTT

d_gene: NA
v_gene: TRBV4-3
j_gene: TRBJ1-3
abundance: NA
CDR3aa: CASTPSGEPGNTIYF
CDR3nt: TGCGCCAGCACCCCAAGCGGGGAACCGGGAAACACCATATATTTT